A single T cell receptor (beta chain) is shown here with its context. Its antigen remains unidentified. Sequencing was performed with immunoSEQ multiplex PCR; in TCRdb, only in-frame clones are kept and a portion is missing. The data hold about 280,000 clones, with 65% to 90% observed a single time. This entry comes from a study of cytomegalovirus exposure and HLA in healthy donors. Findings of the study overall: A few CMV-associated chains were confirmed in vitro to be specific for CMV antigens.

The germline gives CDR1 MDHEN, CDR2 SYDVKM. With V trimmed by 2 bases and J by 0 bases, 6 bases remained unmatched. This CDR3 is 16 amino acids long. The receptor was isolated from a young woman in good health and CMV-seronegative. The specimen sequenced was PBMCs. The chain is built from TRBV28 and TRBJ2-7; 8 positions agree with TRBD1. CDR3 nucleotide sequence: TGTGCCAGCAGTTTACAGGGGGCACCGAGCTCCTACGAGCAGTACTTC. Translation gives CASSLQGAPSSYEQYF. The full variable domain, rest sourced from reference TRBV28 and TRBJ2-7, is DVKVTQSSRYLVKRTGEKVFLECVQDMDHENMFWYRQDPGLGLRLIYFSYDVKMKEKGDIPEGYSVSREKKERFSLILESASTNQTSMYLCASSLQGAPSSYEQYFGPGTRLTVT.